This T cell receptor beta chain was obtained from a study of type 1 and type 2 diabetes patients. Looking at the study overall: Participants included type 1 and type 2 diabetes patients plus nondiabetic controls. Magnetic bead positive selection isolated CD4+ or CD8+ T cells from PBMCs.

Amplification started from genomic DNA. The TCR beta CDR3 region was amplified using 30 forward and 13 reverse primers. A single record per CDR3 protein comes from TCRdb applying MiXCR to the multiplex PCR reads. The sample lists 270,000 or so distinct CDR3 sequences, approximately 50% seen once, with roughly an eighth in the top ten. In its sample, this clonotype was seen once. The antigen remains unidentified. One end of the junction varies from germline; a read error may be responsible. Notes on the study in general: Type 2 diabetes patients had few highly-expanded CD4+ clones, median one.

Standard classification criteria confirmed type 1 or type 2 diabetes in all patients. This TCR was sampled from a man between 18 and 35 years old with type 2 diabetes. Sequenced input: peripheral blood mononuclear cells (PBMCs).

The CDR3, as DNA: TGCGCCAGCAGCCCCAGATACGGGGTACCTGACGAGACCCAGTACTTC. Amino acids: CASSPRYGVPDETQYF. The chain couples TRBV25-1 to TRBJ2-5; possibly TRBD2 for D (5 bases). Germline-derived CDR1 and CDR2 are MGHDK and SYGVNS. This CDR3 is built from 16 residues. Complete variable domain (other parts from reference TRBV25-1 and TRBJ2-5): EADIYQTPRYLVIGTGKKITLECSQTMGHDKMYWYQQDPGMELHLIHYSYGVNSTEKGDLSSESTVSRIRTEHFPLTLESARPSHTSQYLCASSPRYGVPDETQYFGPGTRLLVL.